Below, one T cell receptor beta chain is given with its context. Its antigen remains unidentified. No base-level quality is on record; no much larger clone is a single base apart. The sample is drawn from a study of T cell changes during pregnancy in multiple sclerosis (dated by TCRdb to 2018 to 2020). In terms of the full investigation: The study examined how the T cell repertoire changed over the course of pregnancy in women with multiple sclerosis.

Library method: the immunoSEQ multiplex PCR assay. The immuneACCESS repertoire file appears here via TCRdb, limited to in-frame rearrangements. These files lack a portion of the clones; in checked studies, under half of the deficit traces to unresolved V genes, and the cause of the others is not known. The sample table shows some 40,000 clones, and about 88% are seen once. Approximately 0.5% of the sample rests with the top ten. From cysteine to phenylalanine, the CDR3 is 13 amino acids long. Only the CDR3 DNA is retained, 39 bases long and in frame from the first base. V drops 3 bases and J drops 1 base, leaving 10 bases in between. From a lookup of the germline V gene (reference sequence), CDR1 and CDR2 are GTSNPN and SVGIG.

This chain is built from TRBV30 and TRBJ2-7; TRBD2 might be the D gene, on 6 matching bases. The TCR originated in a female donor with multiple sclerosis, enrolled in a pregnancy study. The source material was CD4+ T cells from peripheral blood mononuclear cells, sampled in the first trimester of pregnancy. The DNA sequence reads TGTGCCTGGAGGAACGGGGGATCCTACGAGCAGTACTTC. This translates into CAWRNGGSYEQYF.